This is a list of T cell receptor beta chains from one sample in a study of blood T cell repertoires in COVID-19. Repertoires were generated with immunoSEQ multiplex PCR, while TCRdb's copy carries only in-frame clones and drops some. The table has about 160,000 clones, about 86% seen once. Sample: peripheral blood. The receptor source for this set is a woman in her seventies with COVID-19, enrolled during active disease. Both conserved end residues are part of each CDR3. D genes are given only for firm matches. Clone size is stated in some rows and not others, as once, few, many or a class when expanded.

DNA: TGTGCCAGCAGCTTATCCCGACAGGGTGGCGGCTACACCTTC
CDR3: CASSLSRQGGGYTF
size: few
J: TRBJ1-2
D: TRBD1
V: TRBV7-2

DNA: TGTGCCTGGAGTGACCGGGACAGGGGGCGCGTCGGCGGGGAGCTGTTTTTT
CDR3: CAWSDRDRGRVGGELFF
size: NA
J: TRBJ2-2
D: TRBD1
V: TRBV30

DNA: TGTGCCAGCAGCTTGCTGGGGCGGGGCTACACCTTC
CDR3: CASSLLGRGYTF
size: NA
J: TRBJ1-2
D: NA
V: TRBV5-4

DNA: TGTGCCAGCAGCGGGAGGACAGGGTTTCTCTCTGGCTACACCTTC
CDR3: CASSGRTGFLSGYTF
size: few
J: TRBJ1-2
D: TRBD1
V: TRBV7-2

DNA: TGTGCCAGCAGCCCTCAGGCCAGGGACTATGGCTGCACCTTC
CDR3: CASSPQARDYGCTF
size: NA
J: TRBJ1-2
D: NA
V: TRBV28

DNA: TGTGCCAGCAGCTCTCCGGGGGAAGGTAACTATGGCTACACCTTC
CDR3: CASSSPGEGNYGYTF
size: NA
J: TRBJ1-2
D: NA
V: TRBV5-4

DNA: TGTGCCAGCAGTCCAATTAGCGGGGGGCCCTCCTACAATGAGCAGTTCTTC
CDR3: CASSPISGGPSYNEQFF
size: NA
J: TRBJ2-1
D: TRBD2
V: TRBV27

DNA: TGTGCCAGCGGTCTCGGTTTCGGCGCGGTTCACAATGAGCAGTTCTTC
CDR3: CASGLGFGAVHNEQFF
size: NA
J: TRBJ2-1
D: NA
V: TRBV11-2

DNA: TGTGCCTGGTCCCCCTGGCCTGCTAATGAAAAACTGTTTTTT
CDR3: CAWSPWPANEKLFF
size: NA
J: TRBJ1-4
D: NA
V: TRBV30

DNA: TGTGCCTGGAGTTCGGGGGGATACACTGAAGCTTTCTTT
CDR3: CAWSSGGYTEAFF
size: NA
J: TRBJ1-1
D: NA
V: TRBV30

DNA: TGTGCCAGCAGTTTGACAGGGGGGGGTCAGCCCCAGCATTTT
CDR3: CASSLTGGGQPQHF
size: NA
J: TRBJ1-5
D: TRBD1
V: TRBV6-5

DNA: TGCGCCAGCAGCTTGGAGGGACAGGGTAAGGATGGCTACACCTTC
CDR3: CASSLEGQGKDGYTF
size: NA
J: TRBJ1-2
D: TRBD1
V: TRBV5-1

DNA: TGTGCCACCAGCAGAGGCGACACTAACTATGGCTACACCTTC
CDR3: CATSRGDTNYGYTF
size: NA
J: TRBJ1-2
D: NA
V: TRBV15

DNA: TGCGCCAGCAGCGTAACAGGTGGAATTTTCGAAGCTTTCTTT
CDR3: CASSVTGGIFEAFF
size: NA
J: TRBJ1-1
D: NA
V: TRBV5-1

DNA: TGTGCCAGCAGTTTCGGCTTCGGACAGGTTCGGCTGTACTTC
CDR3: CASSFGFGQVRLYF
size: NA
J: TRBJ2-7
D: TRBD1
V: TRBV28

DNA: TGTGCCAGCAGTTTATCGGGGTACGAGCAGTACTTC
CDR3: CASSLSGYEQYF
size: NA
J: TRBJ2-7
D: NA
V: TRBV28

DNA: TGTGCCAGCAGCAAAGAGCGGTCGACAGGGGGCAAAGGGGACAATCAGCCCCAGCATTTT
CDR3: CASSKERSTGGKGDNQPQHF
size: NA
J: TRBJ1-5
D: NA
V: TRBV21-1

DNA: TGCGCCAGCAGCTATTCAGGTGCAACTAATGAAAAACTGTTTTTT
CDR3: CASSYSGATNEKLFF
size: NA
J: TRBJ1-4
D: NA
V: TRBV5-1

DNA: TGTGCCAGCAGTTTATTGGGGACAGAGCAGTTCTTC
CDR3: CASSLLGTEQFF
size: few
J: TRBJ2-1
D: NA
V: TRBV27

DNA: TGCGCCAGCAGCTTAGAGACAGGGGGTTTATTGACGCAGTATTTT
CDR3: CASSLETGGLLTQYF
size: once
J: TRBJ2-3
D: TRBD1
V: TRBV5-1

DNA: TGTGCCAGCAGTCGCAAACAGGGGGCAGACACCGGGGAGCTGTTTTTT
CDR3: CASSRKQGADTGELFF
size: NA
J: TRBJ2-2
D: TRBD1
V: TRBV6-6

DNA: TGTGCCAGCAGCATAAGACAGGGCGCTTTCAATCAGCCCCAGCATTTT
CDR3: CASSIRQGAFNQPQHF
size: NA
J: TRBJ1-5
D: TRBD1
V: TRBV6-2/TRBV6-3

DNA: TGTGCCAGCAGCTCTCGGGACAGCAAAGCTAACTATGGCTACACCTTC
CDR3: CASSSRDSKANYGYTF
size: NA
J: TRBJ1-2
D: TRBD1
V: TRBV7-9

DNA: TGCGCCAGCAGCTTGCCCCGGACAGGGAGATCCGGGGAGCTGTTTTTT
CDR3: CASSLPRTGRSGELFF
size: NA
J: TRBJ2-2
D: TRBD1
V: TRBV5-1

DNA: TGCGCCAGCAGCTTGGAACTCGCCAACACTGAAGCTTTCTTT
CDR3: CASSLELANTEAFF
size: NA
J: TRBJ1-1
D: NA
V: TRBV5-1

DNA: TGCAGCGTTGAAGATAGCGACGTATCCTACAATGAGCAGTTCTTC
CDR3: CSVEDSDVSYNEQFF
size: NA
J: TRBJ2-1
D: NA
V: TRBV29-1

DNA: TGTGCCAGCAGTCCCCTGAGGGGAGGGTTGGAGACCCAGTACTTC
CDR3: CASSPLRGGLETQYF
size: NA
J: TRBJ2-5
D: TRBD2
V: TRBV6-2/TRBV6-3

DNA: TGTGCCAGCAGCTTAGAACAGATAAGTGAAGCTTTCTTT
CDR3: CASSLEQISEAFF
size: once
J: TRBJ1-1
D: NA
V: TRBV11-2

DNA: TGTGCCAGCTCACCCTCAGGGGAGATAGGCACTGAAGCTTTCTTT
CDR3: CASSPSGEIGTEAFF
size: NA
J: TRBJ1-1
D: NA
V: TRBV18

DNA: TGTGCCAGCAGCGGTCGAACTAAAAACTATGGCTACACCTTC
CDR3: CASSGRTKNYGYTF
size: NA
J: TRBJ1-2
D: NA
V: TRBV9

DNA: TGTGCCAGCAGGCCGACGGGGGGCACTCATGGCTACACCTTC
CDR3: CASRPTGGTHGYTF
size: NA
J: TRBJ1-2
D: NA
V: TRBV3-1/TRBV3-2

DNA: TGTGCCAGCAGTGAAGGTGGCAGGGTTAATGAAAAACTGTTTTTT
CDR3: CASSEGGRVNEKLFF
size: NA
J: TRBJ1-4
D: NA
V: TRBV2

DNA: TGTGCCAGCACCTTGGACAGGATCTATGGCTACACCTTC
CDR3: CASTLDRIYGYTF
size: NA
J: TRBJ1-2
D: TRBD1
V: TRBV7-2

DNA: TGTGCCAGCAGGGGACTCCTCAATGAGCAGTTCTTC
CDR3: CASRGLLNEQFF
size: NA
J: TRBJ2-1
D: NA
V: TRBV7-9

DNA: TGTGCCAGCAGTGAATGGGCTAGCGGCCCCTACGAGCAGTACTTC
CDR3: CASSEWASGPYEQYF
size: NA
J: TRBJ2-7
D: TRBD2
V: TRBV6-1

DNA: TGTGCCAGCACCGTTGGGGCGGGGGGGACCGATACGCAGTATTTT
CDR3: CASTVGAGGTDTQYF
size: NA
J: TRBJ2-3
D: TRBD2
V: TRBV5-4

DNA: TGTGCCAGCCGGGACAGCCTAGTCGACGGCACTGAAGCTTTCTTT
CDR3: CASRDSLVDGTEAFF
size: NA
J: TRBJ1-1
D: TRBD1
V: TRBV5-5

DNA: TGCAGCGCTACTATTACAGGGAGCTCGAGCACTGAAGCTTTCTTT
CDR3: CSATITGSSSTEAFF
size: NA
J: TRBJ1-1
D: NA
V: TRBV29-1

DNA: TGTGCCAGCAGCCCCGGGCAGGGTAGCAATCAGCCCCAGCATTTT
CDR3: CASSPGQGSNQPQHF
size: few
J: TRBJ1-5
D: NA
V: TRBV6-5

DNA: TGTGCCAGCAGTCAGGGGCAAAGCACAGATACGCAGTATTTT
CDR3: CASSQGQSTDTQYF
size: NA
J: TRBJ2-3
D: NA
V: TRBV28

DNA: TGCGCCAGCACGGAGACTAGCTCCTACAATGAGCAGTTCTTC
CDR3: CASTETSSYNEQFF
size: NA
J: TRBJ2-1
D: NA
V: TRBV5-1

DNA: TGCGCCAGCAGTAATCGCGTAATGGAGGGTCGGGGCTATGGCTACACCTTC
CDR3: CASSNRVMEGRGYGYTF
size: NA
J: TRBJ1-2
D: NA
V: TRBV10-2

DNA: TGTGCCAGCTCACCAACGAGACAGGGGAACACTGAAGCTTTCTTT
CDR3: CASSPTRQGNTEAFF
size: once
J: TRBJ1-1
D: TRBD1
V: TRBV18

DNA: TGTGCCAGCAGCCAAGATCTCGTACGACAGGGCGAGCAGTACTTC
CDR3: CASSQDLVRQGEQYF
size: NA
J: TRBJ2-7
D: TRBD1
V: TRBV3-1/TRBV3-2

DNA: TGTGCCCTAATAGCGGGGGGGCAGGGGTCCGGCGAGCAGTACTTC
CDR3: CALIAGGQGSGEQYF
size: NA
J: TRBJ2-7
D: TRBD2
V: TRBV11-3

DNA: TGTGCCAGCAGCTTAGATCTGGCCCAGGGGCCCTTTAGCACAGATACGCAGTATTTT
CDR3: CASSLDLAQGPFSTDTQYF
size: NA
J: TRBJ2-3
D: NA
V: TRBV13

DNA: TGTGCCAGCAGCACCAACAGGGCGGCCGGGGAGCTGTTTTTT
CDR3: CASSTNRAAGELFF
size: NA
J: TRBJ2-2
D: NA
V: TRBV9

DNA: TGTGCCAGTAGTCCAGGCCAGTGGAAAGGAAACACCATATATTTT
CDR3: CASSPGQWKGNTIYF
size: NA
J: TRBJ1-3
D: NA
V: TRBV19

DNA: TGTGCCAGTAGTATACAGGCCAGGGTTAACTATGGCTACACCTTC
CDR3: CASSIQARVNYGYTF
size: NA
J: TRBJ1-2
D: NA
V: TRBV19

DNA: TGTGCCAGCAGCTCGGGACTCAGCACAGATACGCAGTATTTT
CDR3: CASSSGLSTDTQYF
size: NA
J: TRBJ2-3
D: NA
V: TRBV7-2

DNA: TGTGCCAGCAGCCCGCAACGGGCTAGCGGGGGATACGAGCAGTACTTC
CDR3: CASSPQRASGGYEQYF
size: NA
J: TRBJ2-7
D: TRBD2
V: TRBV7-2

DNA: TGTGCCAGCAGCACCCGGACAGGGGGCGACGTCTATGGCTACACCTTC
CDR3: CASSTRTGGDVYGYTF
size: NA
J: TRBJ1-2
D: TRBD1
V: TRBV11-3

DNA: TGTGCCAGCAGTCCCAACGGACAGGGCCCTCAGCCCCAGCATTTT
CDR3: CASSPNGQGPQPQHF
size: NA
J: TRBJ1-5
D: TRBD1
V: TRBV6-5

DNA: TGTGCCAGTAGTGAGACACCGGGACAGAGACAAGAGACCCAGTACTTC
CDR3: CASSETPGQRQETQYF
size: NA
J: TRBJ2-5
D: TRBD1
V: TRBV19

DNA: TGCGCCAGCAGCTTGTCTGGGGGCGACCACAATGAGCAGTTCTTC
CDR3: CASSLSGGDHNEQFF
size: NA
J: TRBJ2-1
D: NA
V: TRBV5-1

DNA: TGCGCCAGCAGCAATAGCGGGCAGGGGCCCTATGGCTACACCTTC
CDR3: CASSNSGQGPYGYTF
size: NA
J: TRBJ1-2
D: NA
V: TRBV5-1

DNA: TGTGCCAGCACACCCACAGCAGCCTACGAGCAGTACTTC
CDR3: CASTPTAAYEQYF
size: NA
J: TRBJ2-7
D: NA
V: TRBV6-5